A single sample is the source of the 8 T cell receptor beta chains below, sequenced in a study of chemoradiotherapy in HPV16-positive cancers. Some clones are missing from TCRdb's copy, which holds only in-frame ones; the method was immunoSEQ multiplex PCR. The sample contains under 70,000 clones, 90% of which appear only once. The source was blood, collected from a patient who underwent chemoradiotherapy. These receptors all stem from a human donor with HPV-associated anogenital cancer.

The chain recombines TRBV9 with TRBJ2-5; a possible D gene is TRBD2 (5 bases). Trimming removed 0 bases from V and 4 bases from J, with 10 bases in between. This CDR3 is 14 amino acids long. Germline lookup yields CDR1 SGDLS and CDR2 YYNGEE. The CDR3 is CASSVAGFGETQYF. CDR3 nucleotides: TGTGCCAGCAGCGTAGCGGGGTTTGGAGAGACCCAGTACTTC.

The J gene is TRBJ1-4, the V gene TRBV7-2; no clear D. Trimming shortened V by 4 bases and J by 4 bases, and 10 bases separated the two germline ends. Germline assignment: CDR1 SGHTA and CDR2 FQGNSA. The CDR3 loop spans 14 amino acids. This CDR3 is CASSYKSINEKLFF. CDR3 in DNA: TGTGCCAGCAGCTATAAGAGCATTAATGAAAAACTGTTTTTT.

This chain uses TRBV5-4 with TRBJ2-3; D unresolved. This CDR3 comprises 15 residues. Germline V gives CDR1 SGHNT, CDR2 YYREEE (reference sequence). The V end was cut by 6 bases, the J end by 0 bases, with 14 bases between. CDR3 amino acids: CASKEELSSTDTQYF. The CDR3 region has the DNA TGTGCCAGCAAAGAAGAGCTATCTAGCACAGATACGCAGTATTTT.

The chain recombines TRBV27 with TRBJ2-7, with TRBD1 matching 10 bases. J gave up 3 bases and V 5 bases, and 7 bases lay outside the gene matches. Germline CDR1 MNHEY, CDR2 SMNVEV (reference sequence). This CDR3 spans 15 amino acids. As DNA, the CDR3 is TGTGCCAGCAGTCAGCGGGACAGGGGCTTCTACGAGCAGTACTTC. Translation: CASSQRDRGFYEQYF.

This clone showed up just once. CDR3 nucleotides: TGTGCCTGGAGTGTTAGTAGTCCACCCCTCCACTTT. Its protein product is CAWSVSSPPLHF. The V gene is TRBV30, the J gene TRBJ1-6; no clear D gene. Trimming removed 0 bases from V and 11 bases from J, with 8 bases in between. The CDR3 runs 12 residues. CDR1 is GTSNPN, CDR2 SVGIG, per germline (reference sequence).

The chain carries TRBV19 and TRBJ1-5, with D unclear. Germline V CDR1 and CDR2: LNHDA, SQIVND (reference sequence). The CDR3 contains 15 residues. Trimming pared 7 bases from V and 4 bases from J, leaving 17 bases between. CDR3 amino acids: CASIGDIFGNQPQHF. The CDR3 DNA follows: TGTGCCAGTATCGGAGACATATTCGGGAATCAGCCCCAGCATTTT. Full variable domain (missing parts from reference TRBV19 and TRBJ1-5): DGGITQSPKYLFRKEGQNVTLSCEQNLNHDAMYWYRQDPGQGLRLIYYSQIVNDFQKGDIAEGYSVSREKKESFPLTVTSAQKNPTAFYLCASIGDIFGNQPQHFGDGTRLSIL.

This sequence joins TRBV30 and TRBJ2-5; the D gene is possibly TRBD1 (6 bases). Trimming removed 6 bases at V and 5 bases at J, with 16 bases between. The CDR3 sequence is 13 residues long. Looked up from germline, CDR1 is GTSNPN and CDR2 is SVGIG (reference sequence). This chain's CDR3 is CACQDTGRETQYF. The CDR3 coding sequence is TGTGCCTGTCAAGACACAGGGCGGGAGACCCAGTACTTC.

CDR3 sequence: CAWSNLGGGYEQYF. CDR3 nucleotide sequence: TGTGCCTGGAGTAACCTAGGGGGTGGATACGAGCAGTACTTC. The V gene is TRBV30, the J gene TRBJ2-7; TRBD1 is a possible D gene (6 bases). Per germline, CDR1 GTSNPN and CDR2 SVGIG (reference sequence). This CDR3 has 14 amino acids. The V gene lost 2 bases and the J gene lost 4 bases, with 15 bases spanning the gap. The full variable domain, in which reference TRBV30 and TRBJ2-7 provide the parts outside the CDR3, is SQTIHQWPATLVQPVGSPLSLECTVEGTSNPNLYWYRQAAGRGLQLLFYSVGIGQISSEVPQNLSASRPQDRQFILSSKKLLLSDSGFYLCAWSNLGGGYEQYFGPGTRLTVT.